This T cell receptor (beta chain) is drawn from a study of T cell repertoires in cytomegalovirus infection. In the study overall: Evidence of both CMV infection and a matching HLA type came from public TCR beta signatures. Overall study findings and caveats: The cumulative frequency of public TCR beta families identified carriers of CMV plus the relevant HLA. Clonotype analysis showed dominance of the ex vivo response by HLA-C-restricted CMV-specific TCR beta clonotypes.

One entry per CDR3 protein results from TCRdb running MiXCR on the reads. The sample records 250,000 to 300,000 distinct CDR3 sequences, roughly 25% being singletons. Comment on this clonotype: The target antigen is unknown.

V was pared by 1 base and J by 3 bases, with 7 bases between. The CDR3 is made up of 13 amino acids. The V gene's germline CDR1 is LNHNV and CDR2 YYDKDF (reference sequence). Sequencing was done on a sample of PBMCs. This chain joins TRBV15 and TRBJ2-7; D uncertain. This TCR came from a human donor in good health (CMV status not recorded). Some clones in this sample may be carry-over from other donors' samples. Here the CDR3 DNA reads TGTGCCACCAGCAGAGGTCAATTCTACGAGCAGTACTTC. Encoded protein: CATSRGQFYEQYF.